Described below is a single T cell receptor beta chain sequence and its context. The target antigen is unknown. Researchers ran the PCR with 60 Vbeta and 13 Jbeta primers. Original processing methods: A follow-up analysis tallied tens of millions of unique TCR beta chains, approximately 11 million shared. TCRdb keeps only in-frame clones here, not all; method: immunoSEQ multiplex PCR. Clone size and V and J calls were adopted from that table, with D and trimming inferred from the DNA. Seen here are 57,000 or so clones, 70% observed once, and the top ten hold 19%. These data are taken from a study of cytomegalovirus exposure and HLA in healthy donors. Findings and limits, study-wide: Presence/absence analysis assumed near-uniform sequencing depth across donors.

Between the trimmed V and J ends, which lost 5 bases and 0 bases, there was a span of 15 bases. The CDR3 extends over 16 amino acids. The germline gives CDR1 SGHTA, CDR2 FQGNSA. This TCR came from a woman between 55 and 75 years old in good health and CMV-seropositive. The sample comprised PBMCs. V and J are TRBV7-2 and TRBJ2-3; perhaps TRBD2 as D (6 bases). The DNA for the CDR3 is TGTGCCAGCAGCCTACTAGCTTTTGGTAGCACAGATACGCAGTATTTT. Amino acids: CASSLLAFGSTDTQYF.